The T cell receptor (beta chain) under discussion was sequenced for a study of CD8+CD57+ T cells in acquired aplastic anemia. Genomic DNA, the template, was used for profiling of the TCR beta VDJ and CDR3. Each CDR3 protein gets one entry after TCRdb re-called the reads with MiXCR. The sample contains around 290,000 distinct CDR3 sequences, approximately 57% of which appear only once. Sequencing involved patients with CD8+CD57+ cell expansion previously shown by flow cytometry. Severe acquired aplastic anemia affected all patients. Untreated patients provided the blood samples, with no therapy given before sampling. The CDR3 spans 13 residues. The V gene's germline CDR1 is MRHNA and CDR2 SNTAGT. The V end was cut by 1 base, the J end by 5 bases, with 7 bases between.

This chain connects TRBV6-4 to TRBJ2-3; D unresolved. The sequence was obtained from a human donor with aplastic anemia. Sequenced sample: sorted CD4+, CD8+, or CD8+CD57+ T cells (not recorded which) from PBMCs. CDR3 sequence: CASSDLVGDTQYF. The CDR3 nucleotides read TGTGCCAGCAGTGACTTAGTCGGAGATACGCAGTATTTT.